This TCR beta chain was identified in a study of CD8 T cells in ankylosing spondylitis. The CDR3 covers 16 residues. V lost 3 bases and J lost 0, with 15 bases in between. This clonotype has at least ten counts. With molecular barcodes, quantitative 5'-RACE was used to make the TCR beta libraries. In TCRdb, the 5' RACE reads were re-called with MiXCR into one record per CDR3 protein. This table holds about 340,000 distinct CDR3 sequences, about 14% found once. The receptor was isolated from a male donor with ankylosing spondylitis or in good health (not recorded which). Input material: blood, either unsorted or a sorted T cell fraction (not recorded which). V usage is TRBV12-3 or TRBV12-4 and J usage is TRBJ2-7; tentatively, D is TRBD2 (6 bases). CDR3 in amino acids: CASSLAGTGVSYEQYF. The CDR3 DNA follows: TGTGCCAGCAGTTTGGCCGGGACTGGGGTCTCCTACGAGCAGTACTTC.